Shown below are 21 T cell receptor beta chains from a single sample sequenced in a study of identical twins. A single record per CDR3 protein comes from TCRdb applying MiXCR to the 5' RACE reads. The table has some 500,000 distinct CDR3 sequences, about 13% seen once. The same sample was also used in a study of yellow fever vaccine responses in identical twins.

Sequenced input: CD4+ T cells sorted from blood. These TCRs come from a woman between 18 and 29 years old in good health.

The V gene is TRBV7-2, the J gene TRBJ2-3, with a possible D match to TRBD1 (8 bases). Trimming shortened V by 4 bases and J by 0 bases, and 17 bases separated the two germline ends. This CDR3 spans 17 amino acids. The germline V gene encodes CDR1 SGHTA and CDR2 FQGNSA. CDR3 region: CASSSRDRGGSTDTQYF. CDR3 DNA: TGTGCCAGCAGCTCACGCGACAGGGGAGGGAGCACAGATACGCAGTATTTT. Variable domain in full (rest from reference TRBV7-2 and TRBJ2-3): GAGVSQSPSNKVTEKGKDVELRCDPISGHTALYWYRQSLGQGLEFLIYFQGNSAPDKSGLPSDRFSAERTGGSVSTLTIQRTQQEDSAVYLCASSSRDRGGSTDTQYFGPGTRLTVL.

This clonotype was seen more than once but under ten times. The genes are TRBV11-3 and TRBJ2-7; TRBD1 or TRBD2 may be the D gene (5 bases each). From germline, CDR1 is SGHNT and CDR2 YENEEA. The V and J ends lost 2 bases and 4 bases respectively, with 15 bases between them. The CDR3 runs to 15 residues. The CDR3 DNA follows: TGTGCCAGCAGCTTACGGCCGGGACCGGCATACGAGCAGTACTTC. It yields the protein CASSLRPGPAYEQYF.

This clonotype was seen only a few times. The chain carries TRBV6-1 and TRBJ2-7, with D tentatively TRBD1 (6 bases). Germline CDR1 and CDR2: MNHNS and SASEGT. The CDR3 is 13 residues long. V was shortened by 9 bases and J by 4 bases, with 16 bases between the two germline ends. The CDR3 sequence is CASMQGSNYEQYF. CDR3 nucleotides: TGTGCCAGTATGCAGGGGTCTAATTACGAGCAGTACTTC.

In its sample, this clonotype was seen a few times. The gene calls are TRBV12-3 or TRBV12-4 and TRBJ1-1; no clear D gene. This CDR3 has 14 amino acids. Trimming stripped 6 bases from V and 0 bases from J, with 11 bases between. DNA for the CDR3: TGTGCCAGCAGAATGGCGCTTTTGAACACTGAAGCTTTCTTT. This encodes CASRMALLNTEAFF.

This clonotype was counted ten times or more. The rearrangement links TRBV20-1 to TRBJ2-1; D may be TRBD1 (6 bases). V lost 6 bases to trimming and J lost 8 bases, with 17 bases between them. The germline gives CDR1 DFQATT, CDR2 SNEGSKA (reference sequence). The CDR3 covers 13 residues. CDR3 residues: CSAFQGSLDEQFF. As DNA, the CDR3 is TGCAGTGCATTCCAGGGGAGTTTGGATGAGCAGTTCTTC.

The chain employs TRBV12-3 or TRBV12-4 and TRBJ1-2; D is ambiguous. V lost 3 bases and J 4 bases, leaving 24 bases between the germline ends. This CDR3 spans 18 amino acids. The CDR3 DNA follows: TGTGCCAGCAGTTTTTCGGGCCACCCCCATATTCTAGGCTATGGCTACACCTTC. Its translation is CASSFSGHPHILGYGYTF.

CDR3 residues: CASSLLPSGSYNEQFF. The CDR3 DNA reads as TGTGCCAGCAGCTTACTCCCTAGCGGGTCATACAATGAGCAGTTCTTC. This chain uses TRBV7-2 with TRBJ2-1, with TRBD2 matching over 8 bases. The CDR3 loop spans 16 amino acids. Germline-derived CDR1 and CDR2 are SGHTA and FQGNSA. Trimming cost V 2 bases and J 4 bases; bases outside gene matches: 7. The full variable domain, with the rest looked up from reference TRBV7-2 and TRBJ2-1, is GAGVSQSPSNKVTEKGKDVELRCDPISGHTALYWYRQSLGQGLEFLIYFQGNSAPDKSGLPSDRFSAERTGGSVSTLTIQRTQQEDSAVYLCASSLLPSGSYNEQFFGPGTRLTVL.

This clonotype was detected only a few times. The gene calls are TRBV20-1 and TRBJ1-6; D gene uncertain. CDR1 is DFQATT and CDR2 is SNEGSKA in the germline V gene (reference sequence). Deletions cut 6 bases from V and 6 bases from J, with 18 bases between. The CDR3 length is 15 residues. As DNA, the CDR3 is TGCAGTGCGTGCGGGCCGAGGCGGGGTAATTCACCCCTCCACTTT. It encodes CSACGPRRGNSPLHF.

The rearrangement links TRBV15 to TRBJ1-3; D remains ambiguous. Germline loops: CDR1 LNHNV, CDR2 YYDKDF (reference sequence). The CDR3 is made up of 14 amino acids. V was pared by 3 bases and J by 3 bases, with 9 bases between. The CDR3 region is CATSRPPLGNTIYF. The CDR3 coding sequence is TGTGCCACCAGCAGGCCCCCACTTGGAAACACCATATATTTT.

This rearrangement joins TRBV6-2 or TRBV6-3 to TRBJ2-3; D is unclear. V was cut by 10 bases and J by 0 bases, with 26 bases left in between. CDR1 is MNHEY and CDR2 is SVGEGT in the germline V gene. This CDR3 is 18 amino acids long. The CDR3 is CATAFPLTRSSSTDTQYF. The CDR3 nucleotides are TGTGCCACCGCTTTCCCTCTAACCCGATCTTCTAGCACAGATACGCAGTATTTT.

V and J are TRBV28 and TRBJ2-3; 10 bases agree with TRBD1. With V trimmed by 7 bases and J by 5 bases, 12 bases remained unmatched. This CDR3 is 16 amino acids long. Germline CDR1 is MDHEN and CDR2 is SYDVKM. The CDR3 loop reads CASNPLRTGGIDTQYF. The CDR3 DNA sequence: TGTGCCAGCAATCCCCTCCGGACAGGGGGAATAGATACGCAGTATTTT.

The chain combines TRBV7-8 with TRBJ2-5, with 12 bases lining up with TRBD1. Germline V gene sequence: CDR1 SGHVS, CDR2 FQNEAQ. The CDR3 has 17 amino acids. Trimming cost V 3 bases and J 7 bases; bases outside gene matches: 12. The CDR3 DNA reads TGTGCCAGCAGCTTTACCGGGACAGGGGGCCGCAAAGGGACCCAGTACTTC. Translating it yields CASSFTGTGGRKGTQYF.

A few counts support this clonotype. The chain uses TRBV28 and TRBJ2-2, with 7 bases lining up with TRBD1. The length of the CDR3 is 17 residues. Germline CDR1 and CDR2: MDHEN and SYDVKM. Germline trimming cut 8 bases from V and 7 bases from J; bases unmatched to any gene: 19. CDR3 bases: TGTGCCAGCCTGCTGGACAGGACGGACGCGTGGAACGGGGAGCTGTTTTTT. As protein: CASLLDRTDAWNGELFF.

This clonotype was counted many times. The V call is TRBV5-5, the J call TRBJ2-1; weak D call: TRBD2 (5 bases). This CDR3 spans 13 amino acids. Germline CDR1 is SGHKS and CDR2 is YYEKEE (reference sequence). V was shortened by 1 base and J by 4 bases, with 6 bases between the two germline ends. The CDR3 loop is CASSLRGYNEQFF. The CDR3 DNA sequence: TGTGCCAGCAGCTTGAGAGGGTACAATGAGCAGTTCTTC.

The V call is TRBV19, the J call TRBJ1-5, with a weak D call TRBD1 (6 bases). This CDR3 spans 14 amino acids. The germline V gene encodes CDR1 LNHDA and CDR2 SQIVND (reference sequence). V lost 0 bases, J lost 6 bases, and 9 bases lay in between. In DNA form, the CDR3 reads TGTGCCAGTAGTATAGATGGGGGGCGTCAGCCCCAGCATTTT. It is translated as CASSIDGGRQPQHF.

This clonotype was counted a few times. The chain combines TRBV7-2 with TRBJ2-3, with 10 bases fitting TRBD2. The V gene end was trimmed by 4 bases and the J gene end by 3 bases; junction bases not matched to a gene: 7. The CDR3 sequence is 16 residues long. Germline values: CDR1 SGHTA, CDR2 FQGNSA. The CDR3 is CASSSNGLAATDTQYF. The CDR3 region has the DNA TGTGCCAGCAGCTCGAATGGACTAGCGGCAACAGATACGCAGTATTTT.

The V and J genes are TRBV6-1 and TRBJ1-1; no firm D call. Germline V gives CDR1 MNHNS, CDR2 SASEGT. V lost 7 bases and J lost 1, with 10 bases in between. The CDR3 spans 13 residues. CDR3 sequence reads: CASNYGRNTEAFF. DNA of the CDR3: TGTGCCAGCAACTACGGGAGGAACACTGAAGCTTTCTTT.

V gene TRBV4-3 combines with J gene TRBJ2-3; TRBD2 agrees at 13 bases. CDR1 is LGHNA, CDR2 YSLEER, per germline. V lost 3 bases to trimming and J lost 6 bases; unmatched junction nucleotides: 3. The CDR3 runs 15 residues. The CDR3 sequence is CASSHQTSGGDTQYF. The CDR3 coding sequence is TGCGCCAGCAGCCACCAGACTAGCGGGGGGGATACGCAGTATTTT.

The chain couples TRBV15 to TRBJ2-3, with TRBD1 identical over 12 bases. CDR3 length equals 16 residues. J lost 5 bases, V lost 4 bases, and 7 bases had no gene match. Germline CDR1 reads LNHNV; CDR2 reads YYDKDF (reference sequence). The CDR3 DNA sequence: TGTGCCACCAGCAACGAGGGACAGGGGGCCGGAGATACGCAGTATTTT. Amino acids: CATSNEGQGAGDTQYF.

This clonotype came up many times. V gene TRBV12-3 or TRBV12-4 combines with J gene TRBJ2-3; no definite D call. The CDR3 totals 14 residues. V lost 3 bases and J lost 0, with 7 bases in between. CDR3 sequence (DNA): TGTGCCAGCAGTTTTGGGATTAGCACAGATACGCAGTATTTT. Translating it yields CASSFGISTDTQYF.

V and J are TRBV7-2 and TRBJ2-1; D uncertain. The CDR3 runs to 14 residues. The germline V and J ends were trimmed by 7 bases and 10 bases, with 20 bases remaining between them. The germline V gene has CDR1 SGHTA and CDR2 FQGNSA. The CDR3 region has the DNA TGTGCCAGCACCAAAGGAACAATCCAGATAGAGCAGTTCTTC. Translation gives CASTKGTIQIEQFF.